A selection of T cell receptor beta chains follows, all from one sample in a study of T cell responses to AZD1222 COVID-19 vaccine. The method was immunoSEQ multiplex PCR; TCRdb's version includes in-frame clones alone and lacks a portion of them. Among over 60,000 clones listed, 80% to 90% were seen once. The sample was peripheral blood, taken on day 0 of AZD1222 vaccination. Receptors originate from an adult in good health. CDR3s leave out the opening cysteine and the closing phenylalanine or tryptophan.

TRBJ2-7,TRBV6-1,ASSDQGSYEQY
TRBJ1-6,TRBV5-1,ASRTGRRVDSPLH
TRBJ1-5,TRBV16,ASSLGASGAGQPQH
TRBJ2-1,TRBV7-3,ASSLAGAGYNEQF
TRBJ1-5,TRBV30,AWSPDRGNQPQH
TRBJ1-1,TRBV19,ASSSREAAF
TRBJ2-1,TRBV29-1,SVEMAGQGADEQF
TRBJ1-5,TRBV19,ASSIATNNNQPQH
TRBJ1-2,TRBV18,ASSPRGSEGYT
TRBJ2-7,TRBV5-6,ASSSSTYEQY
TRBJ2-1,TRBV30,AWSGPNLLAGSTEQF
TRBJ1-3,TRBV12-3/TRBV12-4,ASSLAPIYTIY
TRBJ1-4,TRBV2,ASSDTGGRDEKLF
TRBJ1-2,TRBV3-1/TRBV3-2,ASSQGSGGNYGYT
TRBJ1-1,TRBV2,ASNDNPNTEAF
TRBJ1-2,TRBV2,ASSWGQGANYGYT
TRBJ2-7,TRBV4-1,ASSERQGYEQY
TRBJ1-3,TRBV18,ASSPRTAELSGNTIY
TRBJ2-1,TRBV7-2,ASSPLGGRSEQF
TRBJ1-5,TRBV7-8,ASSPGTDSNQPQH
TRBJ2-1,TRBV7-2,ASSAYRGSGNEQF
TRBJ1-2,TRBV12-3/TRBV12-4,ASSLGGGEGYT
TRBJ2-1,TRBV6-4,ASSAEAGLNEQF
TRBJ1-1,TRBV5-1,ASSDGTRTQAF
TRBJ2-6,TRBV5-4,ASSFVVSGANVLT
TRBJ2-2,TRBV2,ASILKAAEHRGAV
TRBJ1-1,TRBV30,AWRVGENTEAF
TRBJ1-4,TRBV7-9,ASSSTGGFEKLF
TRBJ2-2,TRBV27,ASCPPNGELF
TRBJ2-7,TRBV3-1/TRBV3-2,ASSQELPSYEQY
TRBJ2-1,TRBV29-1,SVDSGDNEQF
TRBJ2-1,TRBV15,ATLLRDGGYNEQF
TRBJ1-2,TRBV10-3,AISDLGTDTYGYT
TRBJ2-2,TRBV5-1,ASSRDKNTGELF
TRBJ1-4,TRBV28,ASSSGGPEKLF
TRBJ1-1,TRBV2,ASSLPGTVLPGTEAF